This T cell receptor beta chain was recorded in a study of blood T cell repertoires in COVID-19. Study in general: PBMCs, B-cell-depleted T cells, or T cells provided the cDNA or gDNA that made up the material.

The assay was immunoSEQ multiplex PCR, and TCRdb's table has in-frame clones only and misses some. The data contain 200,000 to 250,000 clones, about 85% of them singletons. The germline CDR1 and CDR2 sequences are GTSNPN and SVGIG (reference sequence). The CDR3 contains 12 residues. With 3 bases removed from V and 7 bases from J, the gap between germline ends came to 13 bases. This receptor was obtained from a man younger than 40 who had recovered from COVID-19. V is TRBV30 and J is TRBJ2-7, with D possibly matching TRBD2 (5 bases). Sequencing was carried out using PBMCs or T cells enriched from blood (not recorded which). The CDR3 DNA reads TGTGCCTGGAGAGACTATGGCCTAGAGCAGTACTTC. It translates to CAWRDYGLEQYF.